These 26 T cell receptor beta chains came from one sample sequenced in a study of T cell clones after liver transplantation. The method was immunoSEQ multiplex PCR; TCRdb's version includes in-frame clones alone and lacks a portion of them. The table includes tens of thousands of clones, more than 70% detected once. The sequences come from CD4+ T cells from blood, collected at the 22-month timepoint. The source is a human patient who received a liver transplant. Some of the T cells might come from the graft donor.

Here the CDR3 DNA reads TGTGCCAGTAGTGCGGACCCAAGCTCCTACGAGCAGTACTTC. It encodes CASSADPSSYEQYF. The gene calls are TRBV19 and TRBJ2-7; D is unclear. V was trimmed by 5 bases and J by 0 bases, leaving 11 bases between them. Looked up from germline, CDR1 is LNHDA and CDR2 is SQIVND (reference sequence). CDR3 length: 14 amino acids.

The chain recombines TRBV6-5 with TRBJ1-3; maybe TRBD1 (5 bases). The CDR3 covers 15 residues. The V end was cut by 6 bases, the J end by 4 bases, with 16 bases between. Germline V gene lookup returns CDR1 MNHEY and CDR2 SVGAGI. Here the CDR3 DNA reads TGTGCCAGCAGACTGGGCCGGGACGGAGGAAACACCATATATTTT. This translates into CASRLGRDGGNTIYF.

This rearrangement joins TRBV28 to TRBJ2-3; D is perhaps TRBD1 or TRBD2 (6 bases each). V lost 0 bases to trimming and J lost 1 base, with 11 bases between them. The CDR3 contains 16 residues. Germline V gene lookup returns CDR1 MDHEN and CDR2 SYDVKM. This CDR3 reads CASSLWGGGGTDTQYF. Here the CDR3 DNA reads TGTGCCAGCAGTTTATGGGGGGGCGGAGGCACAGATACGCAGTATTTT. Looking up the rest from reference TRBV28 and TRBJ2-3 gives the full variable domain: DVKVTQSSRYLVKRTGEKVFLECVQDMDHENMFWYRQDPGLGLRLIYFSYDVKMKEKGDIPEGYSVSREKKERFSLILESASTNQTSMYLCASSLWGGGGTDTQYFGPGTRLTVL.

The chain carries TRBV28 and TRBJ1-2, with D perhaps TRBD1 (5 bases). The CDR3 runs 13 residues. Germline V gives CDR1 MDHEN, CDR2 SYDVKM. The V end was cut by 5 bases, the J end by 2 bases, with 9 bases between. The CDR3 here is CASSRSGNYGYTF. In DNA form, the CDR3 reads TGTGCCAGCAGTAGATCAGGGAACTATGGCTACACCTTC.

This CDR3 reads CSVTLLFGTDTQYF. The CDR3 nucleotides are TGCAGCGTCACACTGTTATTCGGAACAGATACGCAGTATTTT. J is TRBJ2-3 and V is TRBV29-1; D call uncertain. CDR3 length: 14 amino acids. Germline V gene data show CDR1 as SQVTM and CDR2 as ANQGSEA. V lost 6 bases, J lost 3 bases, and 16 bases lay in between.

The CDR3 nucleotides are TGCGCCAGCAGAACGACTAGCGGGACCACCGGGGAGCTGTTTTTT. It codes for CASRTTSGTTGELFF. This rearrangement joins TRBV5-1 to TRBJ2-2; 11 bases are a match to TRBD2. The germline gives CDR1 SGHRS, CDR2 YFSETQ. The CDR3 runs 15 residues. The V segment lost 5 bases and the J segment 4 bases; nucleotides outside the gene matches: 4.

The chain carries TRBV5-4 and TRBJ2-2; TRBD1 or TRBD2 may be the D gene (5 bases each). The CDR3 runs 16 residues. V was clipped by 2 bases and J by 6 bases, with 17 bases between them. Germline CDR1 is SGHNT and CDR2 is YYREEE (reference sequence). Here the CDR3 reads CASSFGLTKGPGELFF. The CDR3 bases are TGTGCCAGCAGCTTCGGCCTTACGAAGGGACCCGGGGAGCTGTTTTTT.

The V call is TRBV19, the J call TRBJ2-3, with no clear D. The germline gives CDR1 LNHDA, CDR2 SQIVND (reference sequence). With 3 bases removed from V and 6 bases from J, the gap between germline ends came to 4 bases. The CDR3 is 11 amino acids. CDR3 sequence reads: CASSIGDTQYF. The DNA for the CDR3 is TGTGCCAGTAGTATTGGGGATACGCAGTATTTT.

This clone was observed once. The CDR3 DNA reads TGCGCCAGCAGTGAGTCCGGACAGGCGGGATATGGCTACACCTTC. It encodes CASSESGQAGYGYTF. The chain recombines TRBV10-1 with TRBJ1-2; 7 positions match TRBD1. In germline, CDR1 is WNHNN, CDR2 SYGVQD (reference sequence). The CDR3 sequence is 15 residues long. With 0 bases clipped from V and 5 bases from J, the junction kept 6 bases outside the gene matches.

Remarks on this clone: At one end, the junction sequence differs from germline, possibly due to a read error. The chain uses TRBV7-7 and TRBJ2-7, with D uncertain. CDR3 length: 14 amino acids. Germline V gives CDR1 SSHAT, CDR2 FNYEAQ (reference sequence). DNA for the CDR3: TGTGCTAGCAGCTTAGACTTTCAAGCCTCCGAGCAGTACTTC. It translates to CASSLDFQASEQYF.

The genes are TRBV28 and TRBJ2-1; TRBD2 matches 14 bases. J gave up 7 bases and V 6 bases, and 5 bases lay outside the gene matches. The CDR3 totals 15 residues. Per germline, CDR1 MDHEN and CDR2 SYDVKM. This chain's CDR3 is CASSGLAGGLNEQFF. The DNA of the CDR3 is TGTGCCAGCAGCGGACTAGCGGGGGGATTAAATGAGCAGTTCTTC.

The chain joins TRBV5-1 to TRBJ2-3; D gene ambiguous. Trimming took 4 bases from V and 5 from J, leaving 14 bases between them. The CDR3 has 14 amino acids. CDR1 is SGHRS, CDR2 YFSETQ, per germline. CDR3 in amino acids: CASSQPIPGDTQYF. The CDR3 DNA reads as TGCGCCAGCAGCCAACCCATCCCAGGAGATACGCAGTATTTT.

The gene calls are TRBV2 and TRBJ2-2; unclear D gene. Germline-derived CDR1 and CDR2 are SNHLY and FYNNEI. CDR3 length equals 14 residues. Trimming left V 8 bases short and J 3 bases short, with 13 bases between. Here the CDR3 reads CASRGEGYTGELFF. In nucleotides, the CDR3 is TGTGCCAGCCGTGGTGAAGGGTACACCGGGGAGCTGTTTTTT.

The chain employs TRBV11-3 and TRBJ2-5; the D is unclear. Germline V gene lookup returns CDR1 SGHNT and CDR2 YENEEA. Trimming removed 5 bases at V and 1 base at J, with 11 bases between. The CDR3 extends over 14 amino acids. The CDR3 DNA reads TGTGCCAGCAGCCCTGGGCAGAGCCAAGAGACCCAGTACTTC. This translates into CASSPGQSQETQYF.

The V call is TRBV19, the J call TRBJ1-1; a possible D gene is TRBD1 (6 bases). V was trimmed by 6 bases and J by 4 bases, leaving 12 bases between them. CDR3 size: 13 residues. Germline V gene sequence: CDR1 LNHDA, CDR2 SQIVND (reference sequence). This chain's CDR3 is CASRGRGTTEAFF. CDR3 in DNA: TGTGCCAGTAGAGGAAGGGGGACCACTGAAGCTTTCTTT.

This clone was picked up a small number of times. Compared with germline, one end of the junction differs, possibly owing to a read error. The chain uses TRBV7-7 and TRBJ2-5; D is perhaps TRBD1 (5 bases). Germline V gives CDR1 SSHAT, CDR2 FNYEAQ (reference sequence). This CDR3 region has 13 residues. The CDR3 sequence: CASSLAGRETQYF. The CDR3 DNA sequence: TGTGCTAGCAGCTTGGCAGGGCGAGAGACCCAGTACTTC.

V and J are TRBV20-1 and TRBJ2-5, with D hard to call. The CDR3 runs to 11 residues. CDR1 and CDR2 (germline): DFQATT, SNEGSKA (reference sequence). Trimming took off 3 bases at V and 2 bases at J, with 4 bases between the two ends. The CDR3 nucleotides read TGCAGTGCTAGCGCTCAAGAGACCCAGTACTTC. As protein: CSASAQETQYF.

CDR3 DNA sequence: TGTGCCAGCACCGCCCGGGGGCGCTCAGATACGCAGTATTTT. This translates into CASTARGRSDTQYF. This chain uses TRBV2 with TRBJ2-3, with D possibly being TRBD1 or TRBD2 (6 bases each). The germline V gene encodes CDR1 SNHLY and CDR2 FYNNEI. With 7 bases removed from V and 4 bases from J, the gap between germline ends came to 15 bases. The CDR3 spans 14 residues.

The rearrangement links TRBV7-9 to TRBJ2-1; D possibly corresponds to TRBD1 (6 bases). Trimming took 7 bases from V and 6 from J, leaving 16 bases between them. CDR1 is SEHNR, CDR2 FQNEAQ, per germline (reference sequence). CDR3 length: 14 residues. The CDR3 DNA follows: TGTGCCAGCAATCACAGGGACCCCATCAATGAGCAGTTCTTC. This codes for CASNHRDPINEQFF.

CDR3 sequence (DNA): TGTGCCACCCAACCTGGGGGACAGGGGGACTACGAGCAGTACTTC. It is translated as CATQPGGQGDYEQYF. The chain links TRBV15 to TRBJ2-7, with 11 bases aligning to TRBD1. Unmatched junction bases numbered 9, after V lost 8 bases and J lost 3 bases. CDR3 length equals 15 residues. Germline CDR1 is LNHNV and CDR2 is YYDKDF (reference sequence).

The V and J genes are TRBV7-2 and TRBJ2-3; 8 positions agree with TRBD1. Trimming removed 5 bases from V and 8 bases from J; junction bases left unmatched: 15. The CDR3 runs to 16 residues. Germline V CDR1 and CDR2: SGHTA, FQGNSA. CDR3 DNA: TGTGCCAGCAGCCTCACAGGGGGATTCACCACAAGTACGCAGTATTTT. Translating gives CASSLTGGFTTSTQYF.

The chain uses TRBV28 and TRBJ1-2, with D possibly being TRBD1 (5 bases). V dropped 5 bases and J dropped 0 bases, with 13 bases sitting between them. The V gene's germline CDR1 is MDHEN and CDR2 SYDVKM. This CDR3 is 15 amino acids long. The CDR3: CASSTSGYANYGYTF. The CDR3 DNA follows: TGTGCCAGCAGTACCTCAGGGTATGCTAACTATGGCTACACCTTC.

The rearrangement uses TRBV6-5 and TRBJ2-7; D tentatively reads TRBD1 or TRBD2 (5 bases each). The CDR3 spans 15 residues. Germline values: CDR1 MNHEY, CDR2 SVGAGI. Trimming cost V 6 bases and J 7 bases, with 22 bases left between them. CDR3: CASSPGTQIIREQYF. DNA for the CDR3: TGTGCCAGCAGCCCCGGGACCCAGATAATTAGGGAGCAGTACTTC.

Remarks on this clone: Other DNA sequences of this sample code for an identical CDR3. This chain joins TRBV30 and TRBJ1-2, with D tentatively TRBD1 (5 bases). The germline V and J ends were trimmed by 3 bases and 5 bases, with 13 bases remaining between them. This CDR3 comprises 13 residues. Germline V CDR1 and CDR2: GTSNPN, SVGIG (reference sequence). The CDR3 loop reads CAWSLQGEYGYTF. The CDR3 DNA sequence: TGTGCCTGGAGCCTCCAGGGAGAATATGGCTACACCTTC.

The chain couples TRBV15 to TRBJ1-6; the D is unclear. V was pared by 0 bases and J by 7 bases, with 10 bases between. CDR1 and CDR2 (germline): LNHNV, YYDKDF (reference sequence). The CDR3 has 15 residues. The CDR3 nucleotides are TGTGCCACCAGCAGAGAGCCAGCGGGGAATTCACCCCTCCACTTT. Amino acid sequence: CATSREPAGNSPLHF.

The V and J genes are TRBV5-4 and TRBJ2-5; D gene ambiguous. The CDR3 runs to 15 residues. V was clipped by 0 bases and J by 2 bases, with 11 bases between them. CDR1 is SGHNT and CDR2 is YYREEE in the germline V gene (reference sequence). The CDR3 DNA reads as TGTGCCAGCAGCTTGGCCAAGCAGGCTCAAGAGACCCAGTACTTC. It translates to CASSLAKQAQETQYF.